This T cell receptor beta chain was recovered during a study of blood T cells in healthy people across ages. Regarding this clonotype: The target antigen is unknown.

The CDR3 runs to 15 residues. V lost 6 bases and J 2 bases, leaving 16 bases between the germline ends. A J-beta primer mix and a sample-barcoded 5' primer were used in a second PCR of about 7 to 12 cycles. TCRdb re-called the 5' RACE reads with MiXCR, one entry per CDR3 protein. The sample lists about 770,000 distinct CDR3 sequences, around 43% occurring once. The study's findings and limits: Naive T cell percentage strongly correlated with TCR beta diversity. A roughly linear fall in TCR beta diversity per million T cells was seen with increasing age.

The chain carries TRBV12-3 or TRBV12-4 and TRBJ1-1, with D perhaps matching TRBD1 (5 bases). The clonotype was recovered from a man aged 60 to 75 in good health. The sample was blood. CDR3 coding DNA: TGTGCCAGCAGGCCGGGACCTACGGAAAACACTGAAGCTTTCTTT. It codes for CASRPGPTENTEAFF.